This T cell receptor beta chain is drawn from a study of OX40 agonist ivuxolimab in advanced cancers. Concerning the study at large: Ivuxolimab was a fully human IgG2 agonistic monoclonal antibody targeting the costimulatory receptor OX40 (CD134). Partial responses occurred in three dose-escalation patients, of whom one had hepatocellular carcinoma and two had cutaneous melanoma. Intravenous ivuxolimab was administered to patients every 2 weeks at six dose levels: 0.01, 0.1, 0.3, 1.5, 3 and 10 mg/kg. Peripheral TCRbeta sequencing was intended to test whether TCR sequence diversity was altered and clonal T-cell expansion was caused by ivuxolimab. Patients were allowed to have had prior anti-PD-1, anti-PD-L1 or anti-CTLA-4 therapy, and 40% of the dose-escalation patients had previously received checkpoint inhibitors. Of the approximately 50 patients in dose escalation, around 20 had hepatocellular carcinoma, some 15 had melanoma, 9 had renal cell carcinoma and 9 had head and neck cancer. The paper describes the monotherapy dose-escalation part (N = 52 patients) of the phase I trial of ivuxolimab. In the dose-escalation cohort, 75% to 90% of patients were male, and the mean age was roughly 60 years with a range of roughly 20 to 80. Paper-wide results and their limitations: In the 0.1-3.0 mg/kg groups, partial responders were among the patients with the lowest normalized peripheral clonal expansion, particularly in CD8+ T cells. At doses of 0.1 to 3.0 mg/kg, clonal expansion of both CD4+ and CD8+ T cells in blood was seen between baseline and week 6. After ivuxolimab, expanded clones were on average more numerous among CD8+ T cells than among CD4+ T cells. Low levels of normalized T-cell clonal expansion were also seen in some patients who did not respond. The antigen specificity of the peripheral T cells that underwent clonal expansion was not determined.

V is reduced by 9 bases and J by 2 bases, leaving a spacing of 7 bases between them. Its CDR3 holds 12 amino acids, cysteine through phenylalanine. Only the CDR3 DNA is retained, 36 bases long and in frame from the first base. CDR1 is given as MNHEY and CDR2 as SVGAGI, both from the germline V gene. The sample holds many counts of this clone. Its antigen has not been determined. Base qualities are not at hand, and no much larger clone is one base apart. For sequencing of the TCRbeta CDR3 region, genomic DNA was extracted from the sorted cells. The immunoSEQ Assay was used to sequence the TCRbeta CDR3 regions. TCRdb provides this immuneACCESS table in a form limited to in-frame rearrangements. Some clones are lacking; in checked studies, under half of them reflect an unresolved V gene, and why the rest are absent is not known. Recorded for this sample are about 73,000 clones; 90% of them occurred a single time. The biggest ten clones account for roughly 0.55% of the sample.

Patients with autoimmune disease history or receiving systemic immunosuppression were excluded from the trial. Peripheral blood for TCR sequencing was drawn from every dose cohort at baseline, at cycle 4 day 1 and at cycle 7 day 1. The samples were drawn from a first-in-human, open-label, multicenter phase I dose-escalation trial of ivuxolimab. Adults with locally advanced or metastatic head and neck squamous cell, hepatocellular, melanoma or renal cell carcinoma were enrolled in the trial. Before TCR sequencing, CD4+ T cells and CD8+ T cells from peripheral blood were sorted into separate populations.

The receptor was derived from an adult with an advanced solid tumor such as melanoma, head and neck, liver or kidney cancer. Sequences were derived from CD4+ or CD8+ T cells sorted from blood, sampled in a trial of the OX40 agonist ivuxolimab. The V gene is TRBV6-5 and the J gene is TRBJ2-2; no D segment can be confidently identified. The CDR3 region has the sequence CASSINTGELFF. The DNA sequence is as follows: TGTGCCAGTTCCATCAACACCGGGGAGCTGTTTTTT.